This is a list of T cell receptor beta chains from one sample in a study of CD8+CD57+ T cells in acquired aplastic anemia. TCRdb used MiXCR to reprocess the reads, holding one entry per CDR3 protein. This sample carries about 180,000 distinct CDR3 sequences, 40% to 55% of them seen once, and the ten largest clones take approximately 2.9%. The specimen was sorted CD4+, CD8+, or CD8+CD57+ T cells (not recorded which) from PBMCs. The receptors come from a human donor in good health. The CDR3 runs from the conserved cysteine through the conserved F or W. D genes are given only for firm matches. The size of a clone is reported for some rows only, either as once, few or many, or as a class for expanded clones.

>TRBV18|.|.|TRBJ2-6|14
TGTGCCAGCTCACCGCCCTCTGGGGCCAACGTCCTGACTTTC
CASSPPSGANVLTF
>TRBV19|.|.|TRBJ1-1|14
TGTGCCAGTAGTATTATGACGGGGGTCACTGAAGCTTTCTTT
CASSIMTGVTEAFF
>TRBV5-1|.|TRBD2|TRBJ2-1|12
TGCGCCAGCAGCTCGACCGGGACTAATAAGTTCTTC
CASSSTGTNKFF
>TRBV24-1|.|.|TRBJ1-2|15
TGTGCCACCAGTAATTCCCCAGCGGGAGGTGCAGACTACACCTTC
CATSNSPAGGADYTF
>TRBV6-1|many|TRBD2|TRBJ2-7|14
TGTGCCAGCTCCTCCGGGACTAACTCCTACGAGCAGTACTTC
CASSSGTNSYEQYF
>TRBV20-1|many|TRBD2|TRBJ2-3|16
TGCAGTGCTAGATCCGGGACTAGCGGGAGCAAAAGAGAGCAGTATTTT
CSARSGTSGSKREQYF
>TRBV10-3|few|TRBD1|TRBJ1-6|14
TGTGCCACCGGGACAGAAGTTTCGGGGTCACCCCTCCACTTT
CATGTEVSGSPLHF
>TRBV6-5|many|.|TRBJ1-5|14
TGTGCCAGCAGTTATTCCAGGAACAATCAGCCCCAGCATTTT
CASSYSRNNQPQHF
>TRBV7-2|.|.|TRBJ2-3|14
TGTGCCAGCAGAGGACGGATTAGCACAGATACGCAGTATTTT
CASRGRISTDTQYF
>TRBV25-1|.|.|TRBJ2-5|15
TGTGCCAGCAGTCTTTCAGGTCATATTCAAGAGACCCAGTACTTC
CASSLSGHIQETQYF
>TRBV6-2/TRBV6-3|few|TRBD1|TRBJ1-5|17
TGTGCCAGCAGTTACCAAATAGGGACAGGGGGCAATCAGCCCCAGCATTTT
CASSYQIGTGGNQPQHF
>TRBV7-2|.|.|TRBJ2-7|14
TGTGCCAGCAGTTCCGGGCCGGGGACCTACGAGCAGTACTTC
CASSSGPGTYEQYF
>TRBV25-1|.|TRBD2|TRBJ2-7|16
TGTGCCAGCAGGCAAGAGGGCGGGGGGGACCCCTACGAGCAGTACTTC
CASRQEGGGDPYEQYF
>TRBV28|.|TRBD2|TRBJ2-3|14
TGTGCCAGGGTAGAGCGGGAGTGCACAGATACGCAGTATTTT
CARVERECTDTQYF
>TRBV20-1|.|TRBD1|TRBJ2-7|16
TGCAGTGCTAGAGCCCCCCCACGGACAGGGGCCTACGAGCAGTACTTC
CSARAPPRTGAYEQYF
>TRBV28|many|TRBD1|TRBJ1-1|14
TGTGCCAGCACGCTAGGGACAGTTGGCACTGAAGCTTTCTTT
CASTLGTVGTEAFF
>TRBV20-1|.|.|TRBJ2-7|12
TGCAGTGCTCAGACTAGTAGTTACGAGCAGTACTTC
CSAQTSSYEQYF
>TRBV9|.|.|TRBJ2-5|14
TGTGCCAGCAGCCCGACGGGGGGCCAAGGGACCCAGTACTTC
CASSPTGGQGTQYF
>TRBV6-1|many|.|TRBJ2-7|14
TGTGCCAGCAGTGAAGCGATGGGATCCTACGAGCAGTACTTC
CASSEAMGSYEQYF
>TRBV28|few|.|TRBJ1-3|13
TGTGCCAGCAGGAGTGGGTCTGGAAACACCATATATTTT
CASRSGSGNTIYF
>TRBV11-3|few|TRBD1|TRBJ2-4|13
TGTGCCAGCAGTTTCGGACAGGGTGACATTCAGTACTTC
CASSFGQGDIQYF
>TRBV25-1|once|TRBD2|TRBJ2-1|17
TGTGCCAGCAGTGAATACGGACTAGCGGGACTGGATAATGAGCAGTTCTTC
CASSEYGLAGLDNEQFF